Sequencing of this T cell receptor beta chain was carried out in a study of PD-1 blockade in classical Hodgkin lymphoma (dated by TCRdb to the early 2020s). Study-level background: Nivolumab dosing was 3 mg/kg intravenously every 2 weeks, continuing until either disease progression or unacceptable toxicity. To define a peripheral blood immune signature of response to PD-1 blockade in classical Hodgkin lymphoma, the study combined TCR beta sequencing with CyTOF. The study at large found these results: Patients starting nivolumab less than 1 year after ASCT had lower diversity and were excluded from later analyses to avoid confounding by immune reconstitution. The study was restricted to a single clinical trial cohort, and the causes of repertoire differences, possibly disease activity or prior therapy, were left undefined. Baseline TCR diversity was reported to be lower in newly diagnosed patients than in healthy donors and to be lower still in relapsed/refractory patients. CD4+ but not CD8+ TCR diversity rose significantly by C4D1 (p=0.0027 vs p=0.16), most apparent in complete responders (p=0.02). Trial patients with a complete response had baseline diversity similar to that of newly diagnosed patients, while partial responders and progressors had significantly lower diversity.

The label giving this sample's time point can be read as: cycle 2 day 1 (C2D1) of nivolumab. All trial patients had relapsed after autologous stem cell transplantation, with cohorts A, B and C differing in prior brentuximab vedotin exposure. The trial cohort included 50 or so patients with relapsed/refractory classical Hodgkin lymphoma, and each patient had a best overall response of complete response, partial response or progressive disease. Trial patients were treated with single-agent nivolumab in the multi-cohort phase II CheckMate 205 trial. An independent review committee assessed best overall response by applying the 2007 International Working Group response criteria. PBMCs from the trial were collected at three points: immediately before nivolumab initiation (C1D1), and during therapy at cycle 2 day 1 and cycle 4 day 1. After peripheral blood was drawn into 8 mL Vacutainer Cell Preparation Tubes, PBMCs were isolated by centrifugation and then cryopreserved.

Taken from the germline V gene, the CDR1 and CDR2 loops are SGHRS and YFSETQ. Trimming takes 0 bases from V and 0 bases from J, and the germline ends sit 3 bases apart. Including the terminal cysteine and phenylalanine, the CDR3 comprises 13 residues. The entry retains the CDR3 DNA only, 39 bases that are in frame from base 1. Genomic DNA was extracted with the Qiagen DNeasy kit from unsorted PBMCs and from negatively selected CD4+ and CD8+ fractions. Amplification of TCR beta CDR3 regions was done by immunoSEQ multiplex PCR with primers that anneal to V and J segments. A synthetic immune receptor repertoire was used to minimize amplification bias, and remaining bias was computationally removed after sequencing. The study's processing was this. Custom Python scripts were used to quantify repertoire diversity as the Shannon entropy index. Unsorted, CD4+ and CD8+ repertoires were examined separately, except in combined analyses, for which CD4+ and CD8+ sequences were merged in silico. Clonal expansion was defined as a frequency increase of at least 2-fold after treatment compared with C1D1, and clones undetected at baseline were assigned a pseudocount of 0.5. Clones with 0 or 1 copy at C1D1 were classified as singleton clones, and clones with 2 or more copies were classified as non-singleton clones. By matching protein sequences in sorted samples from the same patient, clones expanded in unsorted samples were annotated as CD4+, CD8+ or unknown. Wilcoxon tests on paired samples were used to test changes in diversity from C1D1 to C4D1. Entries here come from immuneACCESS through TCRdb and include only in-frame sequences with V and J called. Some clones fail to appear in such tables; in the studies checked, an unresolved V gene covers under half of the shortfall, and the cause of the remainder is unknown. The DNA was the basis for D and trimming; V, J and clone size are from that table. The sample has roughly 100,000 clones on record, about 89% of them singletons. The top ten hold 5% to 7.5% of the sample.

Points on this clone: What this receptor recognizes is not known. Base qualities are not provided; no much larger clone lies one nucleotide away.

The chain is made from TRBV5-1 and TRBJ1-2, with no D gene named confidently. The sample consisted of peripheral blood mononuclear cells (PBMCs), taken before the second cycle of nivolumab. The sequence came from a human donor with classical Hodgkin lymphoma. The CDR3 region reads CASSLEANYGYTF. DNA sequence: TGCGCCAGCAGCTTGGAGGCTAACTATGGCTACACCTTC. Full variable domain (CDR3 extended with the reference TRBV5-1 and TRBJ1-2 proteins): KAGVTQTPRYLIKTRGQQVTLSCSPISGHRSVSWYQQTPGQGLQFLFEYFSETQRNKGNFPGRFSGRQFSNSRSEMNVSTLELGDSALYLCASSLEANYGYTFGSGTRLTVV.